This T cell receptor (beta chain) comes out of a study of radiation and T cells in renal cell carcinoma. As to time point: blood 2 weeks post-SBRT. This sample's treatment: 15 Gy SBRT to primary tumor, nephrectomy 4 weeks later. After SBRT, blood was collected at 2 and 4 weeks, plus baseline. Using immunoSEQ multiplex PCR, the repertoire was profiled, and TCRdb retains in-frame clones only, with some absent. The sample lists about 130,000 clones; over 75% were seen once. CDR3 length: 16 amino acids. V lost 2 bases to trimming and J lost 1 base; unmatched junction nucleotides: 5. Germline CDR1 is SGDLS and CDR2 is YYNGEE.

The source is a woman aged 60 to 75 with renal cell carcinoma. This chain links TRBV9 with TRBJ2-2; 7 nucleotides align to TRBD1. The starting material was blood, obtained from a patient whose treatment included radiotherapy and nephrectomy. CDR3 coding DNA: TGTGCCAGCAGCGTCGGACAGGCGTGGAACACCGGGGAGCTGTTTTTT. Residues: CASSVGQAWNTGELFF.